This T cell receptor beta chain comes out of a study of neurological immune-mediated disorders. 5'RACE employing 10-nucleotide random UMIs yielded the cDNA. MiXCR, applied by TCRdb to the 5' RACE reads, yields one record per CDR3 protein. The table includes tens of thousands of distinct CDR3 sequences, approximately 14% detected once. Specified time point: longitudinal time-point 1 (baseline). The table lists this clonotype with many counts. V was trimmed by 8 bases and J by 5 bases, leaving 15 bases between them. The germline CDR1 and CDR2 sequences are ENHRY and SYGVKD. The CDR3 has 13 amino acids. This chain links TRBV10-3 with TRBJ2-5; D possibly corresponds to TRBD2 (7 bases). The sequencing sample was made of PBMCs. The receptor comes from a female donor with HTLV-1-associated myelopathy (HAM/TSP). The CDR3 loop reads CAIRGGAGETQYF. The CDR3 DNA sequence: TGTGCCATCCGTGGGGGGGCCGGGGAGACCCAGTACTTC.